This T cell receptor beta chain derives from a study of T cells after yellow fever vaccination. Notes on the study in general: Only a small proportion of the clonotypes turned up in both the CD4 and the CD8 compartments, likely arising from convergent recombination. The secondary response showed a weaker magnitude and a faster peak, day 5 versus 15. Abundant clonotypes from the bulk population could get into FACS-sorted repertoires as contaminants.

This clonotype has at least ten counts. What it recognizes is unknown. V was trimmed by 4 bases and J by 7 bases, leaving 16 bases between them. The germline gives CDR1 MNHEY, CDR2 SVGEGT. This CDR3 spans 14 amino acids. TCRdb recomputed calls from the 5' RACE reads with MiXCR, one row per CDR3 protein. The profile shows about 300,000 distinct CDR3 sequences, 6.8% of them singletons. This chain links TRBV6-2 or TRBV6-3 with TRBJ1-2; D ambiguous. This material consisted of PBMCs, taken about 49 days after the first yellow fever vaccination. The sequence was collected from a man younger than 35 who received the YFV17D yellow fever vaccine. The CDR3 spells CASSSSPGVAGYTF. The CDR3, as DNA: TGTGCCAGCAGTTCATCCCCGGGAGTCGCTGGCTACACCTTC.